This T cell receptor beta chain was sequenced in a study of response to subunit inactivated influenza vaccine. A single record per CDR3 protein comes from TCRdb applying MiXCR to the RT-PCR reads. Here the sample spans approximately 530,000 distinct CDR3 sequences, under 9% being singletons. This clonotype has more than one count but fewer than ten. After removal of 4 bases from V and 1 base from J, the junction contained 12 bases not matched to a gene. The CDR3 length is 17 residues. The germline gives CDR1 LNHNV, CDR2 YYDKDF (reference sequence). The specimen was PBMCs from blood, collected 23 to 25 months after vaccination. This rearrangement joins TRBV15 to TRBJ2-5, with TRBD1 matching over 7 bases. The receptor was isolated from a man aged 50 to 69 who received an inactivated influenza vaccine. The CDR3 loop is CATSTLRDSRPQETQYF. The CDR3 nucleotides read TGTGCCACCAGCACCCTAAGGGACAGCAGACCCCAAGAGACCCAGTACTTC.